This T cell receptor beta chain originates from a study of shared clonotypes between healthy human individuals. TCRdb's table, derived via immunoSEQ multiplex PCR, lists solely in-frame clones and lacks some. The sample holds 1.5 million to 2.5 million clones, about 95% seen once. Positive CCR7 selection of CD45RO-negative cells yielded the naive CD8 cells, and terminally differentiated effector memory CD45RA+ cells were excluded. V was cut by 5 bases and J by 2 bases, with 18 bases left in between. Germline V gives CDR1 SEHNR, CDR2 FQNEAQ (reference sequence). The CDR3 length is 16 residues. The specimen sequenced was naive CD8+ T cells sorted from blood. This TCR was sampled from a young man in good health. The rearrangement uses TRBV7-9 and TRBJ2-5; possibly TRBD2 for D (6 bases). The CDR3 coding sequence is TGTGCCAGCAGCCCCCCCGGGGGAGAGCAACAAGAGACCCAGTACTTC. Protein: CASSPPGGEQQETQYF.